The 20 T cell receptor beta chains presented below share a single source sample, sequenced in a study of cytomegalovirus exposure and HLA in healthy donors. PCR employed 60 Vbeta and 13 Jbeta primers. This table comes from immunoSEQ multiplex PCR, and its TCRdb copy is limited to in-frame clones, with some not included. The sample carries fewer than 150,000 clones, about 70% recorded once. Sequences were obtained from PBMCs. The receptors originated from a middle-aged man in good health and CMV-seronegative.

The rearrangement uses TRBV6-5 and TRBJ2-5, with 11 bases fitting TRBD2. The J call may be wrong; the DNA end is better matched by TRBJ2-7. This CDR3 is 16 amino acids long. Looked up from germline, CDR1 is MNHEY and CDR2 is SVGAGI. The CDR3 here is CASSYSSSGGRYEQYF. The DNA of the CDR3 is TGTGCCAGCAGTTACTCATCTAGCGGGGGGCGGTACGAGCAGTACTTC.

The gene calls are TRBV10-2 and TRBJ2-5; TRBD2 agrees at 12 bases. The CDR3 covers 15 residues. With 8 bases clipped from V and 5 bases from J, the junction kept 9 bases outside the gene matches. The germline V gene has CDR1 WSHSY and CDR2 SAAADI. CDR3 region: CASGRLAGARETQYF. CDR3 sequence (DNA): TGCGCCAGCGGACGACTAGCGGGAGCCCGGGAGACCCAGTACTTC.

The V and J genes are TRBV5-1 and TRBJ1-2, with 7 positions matching TRBD1. This CDR3 region has 14 residues. The V and J ends lost 4 bases and 4 bases, in that order; junction bases with no gene match: 7. The germline CDR1 and CDR2 sequences are SGHRS and YFSETQ. CDR3: CASSPSDRSYGYTF. DNA of the CDR3: TGCGCCAGCAGCCCATCGGACAGGAGCTATGGCTACACCTTC.

The rearrangement uses TRBV28 and TRBJ1-1; 8 bases line up with TRBD1. Looked up from germline, CDR1 is MDHEN and CDR2 is SYDVKM. The CDR3 runs to 16 residues. The V and J ends lost 5 bases and 5 bases, in that order; junction bases with no gene match: 13. Here the CDR3 reads CASSPGQGGVGTEAFF. The CDR3 nucleotides are TGTGCCAGCAGTCCAGGACAGGGTGGTGTTGGGACTGAAGCTTTCTTT. Variable domain in full (rest from reference TRBV28 and TRBJ1-1): DVKVTQSSRYLVKRTGEKVFLECVQDMDHENMFWYRQDPGLGLRLIYFSYDVKMKEKGDIPEGYSVSREKKERFSLILESASTNQTSMYLCASSPGQGGVGTEAFFGQGTRLTVV.

In this sample, this clone turned up a few times. The rearrangement joins TRBV4-3 to TRBJ2-7; D call uncertain. The CDR3 sequence is 12 residues long. Germline CDR1 reads LGHNA; CDR2 reads YSLEER. V lost 3 bases and J lost 6, with 9 bases in between. DNA of the CDR3: TGCGCCAGCAGCCAGGGCCCCTCCGAGCAGTACTTC. It translates to CASSQGPSEQYF.

This clone was seen just once. The CDR3 coding sequence is TGTGCCATCAGCGATACGACTAGCTCCTACGAGCAGTACTTC. It encodes CAISDTTSSYEQYF. The V call is TRBV10-3, the J call TRBJ2-7; TRBD2 might be the D (6 bases). V was cut by 6 bases and J by 0 bases, with 12 bases left in between. CDR1 is ENHRY and CDR2 is SYGVKD in the germline V gene. This CDR3 is 14 amino acids long.

The chain couples TRBV5-1 to TRBJ1-4; 7 nucleotides agree with TRBD1. With 3 bases clipped from V and 8 bases from J, the junction kept 10 bases outside the gene matches. This CDR3 is 15 amino acids long. The germline gives CDR1 SGHRS, CDR2 YFSETQ. This chain's CDR3 is CASSSQGGLGEKLFF. CDR3 coding DNA: TGCGCCAGCAGCTCTCAGGGGGGCCTAGGAGAAAAACTGTTTTTT.

This chain connects TRBV19 to TRBJ2-1, with 7 bases identical to TRBD1. The CDR3 is 16 residues long. The junction had 7 bases not matched to a gene; V was cut back by 1 base and J by 4 bases. Germline assignment: CDR1 LNHDA and CDR2 SQIVND (reference sequence). The CDR3 sequence: CASSIVSGTAYNEQFF. CDR3 coding DNA: TGTGCCAGTAGTATAGTTTCGGGGACAGCTTACAATGAGCAGTTCTTC.

The chain uses TRBV7-2 and TRBJ2-3, with a weak D call TRBD2 (6 bases). Trimming left V 1 base short and J 3 bases short, with 11 bases between. Germline V lookup: CDR1 SGHTA, CDR2 FQGNSA. The CDR3 loop spans 15 amino acids. CDR3 in DNA: TGTGCCAGCAGCTTAGGGCTGGGGAGGACAGATACGCAGTATTTT. Translating gives CASSLGLGRTDTQYF.

The chain employs TRBV7-3 and TRBJ2-7; the match to TRBD1 covers 8 bases. V trimming: 1 base; J trimming: 5 bases; junction bases outside the gene matches: 10. CDR1 and CDR2 from the germline V gene are SGHTA and FQGTGA. The CDR3 contains 16 residues. CDR3 protein: CASSLIGVAGGHEQYF. The CDR3 nucleotides read TGTGCCAGCAGCTTAATCGGGGTGGCAGGGGGCCACGAGCAGTACTTC.

Remarks on this clone: At one end, the junction sequence differs from germline, possibly due to a read error. The chain uses TRBV6-1 and TRBJ2-7, with TRBD2 matching 7 bases. CDR1 is MNHNS and CDR2 is SASEGT in the germline V gene. The CDR3 contains 13 residues. This CDR3 reads CASKTSHSGGEDF. In DNA, the CDR3 is TGTGCCAGCAAGACCAGCCATTCTGGGGGGGAGGACTTC.

This clone was detected only a few times. J is TRBJ2-7 and V is TRBV6-5, with 10 bases lining up with TRBD1. The CDR3 runs to 16 residues. V was pared by 2 bases and J by 5 bases, with 9 bases of the junction left unmatched. Germline lookup yields CDR1 MNHEY and CDR2 SVGAGI. The CDR3 DNA reads TGTGCCAGCAGTTACCTACGGCGACAGGGGGCGCACGAGCAGTACTTC. This encodes CASSYLRRQGAHEQYF.

The chain's CDR3 is CASSFRGYEQYF. The CDR3 DNA sequence: TGTGCCAGCAGTTTTAGGGGTTACGAGCAGTACTTC. The chain has TRBV28 and TRBJ2-7, with D tentatively TRBD1 (5 bases). CDR3 length: 12 amino acids. The V gene lost 3 bases and the J gene lost 4 bases, with 7 bases spanning the gap. Germline V gene sequence: CDR1 MDHEN, CDR2 SYDVKM.

V gene TRBV5-5 combines with J gene TRBJ1-4; D possibly corresponds to TRBD1 (6 bases). The V end lost 4 bases, the J end lost 5 bases, and 9 bases lay between the germline ends. This CDR3 contains 13 residues. Germline-derived CDR1 and CDR2 are SGHKS and YYEKEE (reference sequence). The CDR3 sequence is CASSQQGNEKLFF. The CDR3 nucleotides are TGTGCCAGCAGCCAACAGGGAAATGAAAAACTGTTTTTT.

The chain recombines TRBV28 with TRBJ2-3; perhaps TRBD2 as D (6 bases). CDR1 and CDR2 from the germline V gene are MDHEN and SYDVKM. V was trimmed by 7 bases and J by 2 bases, leaving 10 bases between them. The CDR3 covers 13 residues. The CDR3 protein is CASNSGPTDTQYF. CDR3 nucleotide sequence: TGTGCCAGCAATAGCGGCCCCACAGATACGCAGTATTTT.

The CDR3 reads CASSYRLGMSTEAFF. As DNA, the CDR3 is TGTGCCAGCAGCTACCGACTAGGGATGAGCACTGAAGCTTTCTTT. The J gene is TRBJ1-1, the V gene TRBV11-3; no definite D call. CDR1 and CDR2 from the germline V gene are SGHNT and YENEEA. CDR3 length equals 15 residues. Trimming removed 4 bases from V and 4 bases from J, with 16 bases in between.

This clone was detected many times. This rearrangement joins TRBV5-5 to TRBJ2-7; D is unclear. The germline V and J ends were trimmed by 6 bases and 6 bases, with 10 bases remaining between them. The length of the CDR3 is 11 residues. The germline CDR1 and CDR2 sequences are SGHKS and YYEKEE (reference sequence). CDR3 DNA sequence: TGTGCCAGCAACGACAACGCCGAGCAGTACTTC. Translation: CASNDNAEQYF.

The chain is built from TRBV4-1 and TRBJ2-2; 9 bases align to TRBD1. The V gene's germline CDR1 is MGHRA and CDR2 YSYEKL. V lost 9 bases, J lost 5 bases, and 7 bases stayed unmatched. The CDR3 is 14 residues long. CDR3 bases: TGCGCCAGTATGGACAGGGGTGGGACCGGGGAGCTGTTTTTT. Amino acids: CASMDRGGTGELFF.

The rearrangement links TRBV2 to TRBJ2-2; TRBD2 aligns across 7 bases. The CDR3 has 15 amino acids. Trimming took 5 bases from V and 0 from J; bases not matched to a gene: 3. Germline assignment: CDR1 SNHLY and CDR2 FYNNEI. CDR3: CASSRLATNTGELFF. The CDR3 DNA reads TGTGCCAGCAGTCGACTAGCAACGAACACCGGGGAGCTGTTTTTT.

The CDR3 is CACNRGGSEAFF. The CDR3 DNA is TGTGCCTGCAACAGAGGAGGGTCTGAAGCTTTCTTT. The rearrangement joins TRBV6-5 to TRBJ1-1; the D is unclear. The germline CDR1 and CDR2 sequences are MNHEY and SVGAGI. Trimming pared 11 bases from V and 6 bases from J, leaving 16 bases between. The CDR3 extends over 12 amino acids.